This T cell receptor (beta chain) was sequenced in a study of T cells in localized non-small cell lung cancer. Germline V gene lookup returns CDR1 KGHSH and CDR2 LQKENI. The CDR3 has 13 residues. V was cut by 6 bases and J by 4 bases, with 10 bases left in between. Clones were read by immunoSEQ multiplex PCR, and TCRdb kept only the in-frame ones, dropping some. The sample includes about 1,300 clones, about 40% of them seen just once. This clone was recorded a few times. The receptor's source is a woman aged 40 to 75 with stage II squamous cell lung carcinoma. The sequencing used lung tumor tissue, collected before any cancer treatment. This chain joins TRBV18 and TRBJ1-5; D may be TRBD1 (5 bases). The CDR3 DNA is TGTGCCAGCTCTCCGACAGATAATCAGCCCCAGCATTTT. This encodes CASSPTDNQPQHF.